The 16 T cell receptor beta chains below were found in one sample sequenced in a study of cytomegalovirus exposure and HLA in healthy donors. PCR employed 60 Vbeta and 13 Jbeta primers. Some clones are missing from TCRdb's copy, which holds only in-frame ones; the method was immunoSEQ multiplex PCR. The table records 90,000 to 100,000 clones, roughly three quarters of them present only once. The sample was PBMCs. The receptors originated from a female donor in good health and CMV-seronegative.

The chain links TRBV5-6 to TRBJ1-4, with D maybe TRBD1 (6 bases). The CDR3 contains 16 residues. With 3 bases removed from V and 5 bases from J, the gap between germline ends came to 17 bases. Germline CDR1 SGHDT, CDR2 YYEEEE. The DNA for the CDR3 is TGTGCCAGCAGCTCACAGGGTTCTAGGATAAATGAAAAACTGTTTTTT. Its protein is CASSSQGSRINEKLFF.

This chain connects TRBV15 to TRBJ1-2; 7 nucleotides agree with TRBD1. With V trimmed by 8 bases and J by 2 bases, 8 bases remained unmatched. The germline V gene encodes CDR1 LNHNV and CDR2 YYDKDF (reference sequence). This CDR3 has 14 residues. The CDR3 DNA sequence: TGTGCCACCGGCAACAGGGGCGGCAACTATGGCTACACCTTC. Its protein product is CATGNRGGNYGYTF.

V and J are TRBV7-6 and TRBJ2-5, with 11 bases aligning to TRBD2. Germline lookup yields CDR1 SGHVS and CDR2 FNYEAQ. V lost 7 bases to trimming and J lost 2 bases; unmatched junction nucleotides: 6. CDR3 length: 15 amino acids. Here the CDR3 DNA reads TGTGCCAGCATCCTTTCTAGCGGGAGGCAAGAGACCCAGTACTTC. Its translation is CASILSSGRQETQYF.

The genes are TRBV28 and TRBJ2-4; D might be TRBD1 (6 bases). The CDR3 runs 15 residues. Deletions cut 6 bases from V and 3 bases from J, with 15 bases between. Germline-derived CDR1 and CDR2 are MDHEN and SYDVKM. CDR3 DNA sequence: TGTGCCAGCAGCACCCGGACAGTAGGCAAAAACATTCAGTACTTC. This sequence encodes CASSTRTVGKNIQYF.

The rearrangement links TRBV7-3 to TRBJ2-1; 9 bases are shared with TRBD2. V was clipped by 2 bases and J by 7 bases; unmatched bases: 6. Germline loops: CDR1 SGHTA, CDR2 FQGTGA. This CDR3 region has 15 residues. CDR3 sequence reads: CASSLAGGPINEQFF. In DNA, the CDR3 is TGTGCCAGCAGCTTAGCGGGAGGGCCGATAAATGAGCAGTTCTTC.

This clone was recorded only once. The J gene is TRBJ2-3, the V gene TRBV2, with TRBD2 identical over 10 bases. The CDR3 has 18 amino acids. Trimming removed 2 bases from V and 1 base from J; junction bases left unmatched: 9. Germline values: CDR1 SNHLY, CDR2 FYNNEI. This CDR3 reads CASSEPAGGTLGTDTQYF. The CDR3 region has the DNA TGTGCCAGCAGTGAACCAGCGGGGGGGACCTTGGGCACAGATACGCAGTATTTT. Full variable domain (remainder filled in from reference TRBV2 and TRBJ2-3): EPEVTQTPSHQVTQMGQEVILRCVPISNHLYFYWYRQILGQKVEFLVSFYNNEISEKSEIFDDQFSVERPDGSNFTLKIRSTKLEDSAMYFCASSEPAGGTLGTDTQYFGPGTRLTVL.

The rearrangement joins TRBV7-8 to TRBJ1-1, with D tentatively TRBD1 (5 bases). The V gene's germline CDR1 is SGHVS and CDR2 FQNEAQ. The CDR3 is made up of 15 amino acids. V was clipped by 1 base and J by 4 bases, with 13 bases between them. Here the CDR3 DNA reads TGTGCCAGCAGCTTAGAGGGGTCCCGGCTCACTGAAGCTTTCTTT. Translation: CASSLEGSRLTEAFF.

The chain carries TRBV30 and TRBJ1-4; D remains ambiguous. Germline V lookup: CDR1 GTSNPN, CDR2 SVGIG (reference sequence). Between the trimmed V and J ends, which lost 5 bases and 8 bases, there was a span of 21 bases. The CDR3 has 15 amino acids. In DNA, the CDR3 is TGTGCCTGGGACCGCTTGGCAGGAGGGAGGGAAAAACTGTTTTTT. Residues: CAWDRLAGGREKLFF.

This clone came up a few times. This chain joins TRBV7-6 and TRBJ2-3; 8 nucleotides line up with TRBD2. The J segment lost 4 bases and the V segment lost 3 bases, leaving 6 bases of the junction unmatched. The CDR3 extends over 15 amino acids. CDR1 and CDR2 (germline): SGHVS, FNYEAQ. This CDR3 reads CASSFPGRAADTQYF. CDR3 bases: TGTGCCAGCAGCTTCCCCGGGAGGGCCGCAGATACGCAGTATTTT.

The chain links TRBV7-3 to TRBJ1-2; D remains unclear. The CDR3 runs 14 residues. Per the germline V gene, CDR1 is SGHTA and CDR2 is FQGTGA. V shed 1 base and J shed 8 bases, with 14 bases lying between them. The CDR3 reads CASSLNARPGGYTF. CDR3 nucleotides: TGTGCCAGCAGCTTAAATGCCAGGCCGGGGGGCTACACCTTC.

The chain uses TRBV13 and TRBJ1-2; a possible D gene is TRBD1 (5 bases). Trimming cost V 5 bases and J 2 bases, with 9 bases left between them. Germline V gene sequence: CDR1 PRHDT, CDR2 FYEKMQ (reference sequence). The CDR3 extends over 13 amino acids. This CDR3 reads CASSETENYGYTF. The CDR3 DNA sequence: TGTGCCAGCAGCGAGACAGAGAACTATGGCTACACCTTC.

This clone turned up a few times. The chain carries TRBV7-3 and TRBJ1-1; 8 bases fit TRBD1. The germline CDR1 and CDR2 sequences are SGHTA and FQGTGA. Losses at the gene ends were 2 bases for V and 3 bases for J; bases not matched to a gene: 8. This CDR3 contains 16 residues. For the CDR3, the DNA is TGTGCCAGCAGCTTATGGACAGGGAAGGGCTACACTGAAGCTTTCTTT. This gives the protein CASSLWTGKGYTEAFF.

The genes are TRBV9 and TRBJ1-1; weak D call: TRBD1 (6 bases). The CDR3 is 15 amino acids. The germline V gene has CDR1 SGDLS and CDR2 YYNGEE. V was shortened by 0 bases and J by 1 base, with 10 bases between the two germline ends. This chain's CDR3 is CASSVDAGANTEAFF. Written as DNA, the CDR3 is TGTGCCAGCAGCGTAGACGCAGGGGCGAACACTGAAGCTTTCTTT.

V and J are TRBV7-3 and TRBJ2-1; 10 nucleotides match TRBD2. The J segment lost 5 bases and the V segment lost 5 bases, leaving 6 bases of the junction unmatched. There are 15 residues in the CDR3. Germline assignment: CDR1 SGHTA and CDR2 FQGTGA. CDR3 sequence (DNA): TGTGCCAGCAGCCCAGGACTAGCGGAGAACAATGAGCAGTTCTTC. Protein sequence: CASSPGLAENNEQFF.

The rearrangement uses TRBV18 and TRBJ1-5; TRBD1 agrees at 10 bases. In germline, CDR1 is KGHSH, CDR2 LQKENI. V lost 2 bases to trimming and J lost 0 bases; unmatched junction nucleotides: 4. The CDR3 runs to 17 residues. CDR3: CASSPGQGDTSNQPQHF. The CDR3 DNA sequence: TGTGCCAGCTCACCAGGACAGGGGGACACTAGCAATCAGCCCCAGCATTTT.

The CDR3 DNA is TGTGCCAGCAGCGACACCGGCAATCAGCCCCAGCATTTT. It specifies CASSDTGNQPQHF. This chain uses TRBV7-8 with TRBJ1-5; D remains unclear. The germline CDR1 and CDR2 sequences are SGHVS and FQNEAQ. V shed 5 bases and J shed 2 bases, with 7 bases lying between them. The CDR3 covers 13 residues.